This T cell receptor beta chain was recorded in a study of blood T cell repertoires in COVID-19. Study as a whole: Recovery among Cohort 3 donors was established by two negative PCRs, clearance, or symptom resolution. PBMCs, B-cell-depleted T cells, or T cells were the source of the cDNA or gDNA that made up the material.

CDR3 size: 16 residues. Trimming left V 1 base short and J 1 base short, with 13 bases between. Germline-derived CDR1 and CDR2 are SGHTA and FQGTGA. This study enrolled people aged about 18 to 100 from around 25 US geographic areas. Repertoires were generated with immunoSEQ multiplex PCR, while TCRdb's copy carries only in-frame clones and drops some. The sample shows a few hundred thousand clones, 70% to 90% of them seen only once. Material for sequencing was PBMCs or T cells enriched from blood (not recorded which). The sequence was obtained from a woman in her fifties or sixties in a cohort exposed to, infected with or recovered from COVID-19 (not recorded which). The J gene is TRBJ1-1, the V gene TRBV7-3; D call uncertain. The CDR3 DNA is TGTGCCAGCAGCTTAAATAGAGTTGGCGGGAACACTGAAGCTTTCTTT. Residues: CASSLNRVGGNTEAFF.